This TCR beta chain was profiled in a study of Ad26.COV2.S vaccination and SARS-CoV-2 variants. Study context: Donor joined the COV1001 Ad26.COV2.S trial arm. Once or twice, 56 days apart, Ad26.COV2.S was delivered intramuscularly.

Assay: immunoSEQ multiplex PCR; the TCRdb copy retains only in-frame clones and omits some. The sample includes roughly 380,000 clones, about nine tenths of them seen just once. Specified treatment: roughly 20 received Ad26.COV2.S at low or high dose, single or two shots; about five received placebo; per-sample allocation not given. Following the first vaccine or placebo injection, samples were taken on day 63. Germline V gives CDR1 MNHNY, CDR2 SVGAGI (reference sequence). The CDR3 is 14 residues long. V lost 7 bases and J 2 bases, leaving 13 bases between the germline ends. The clonotype originates from a person aged 18-60 years who received the Ad26.COV2.S COVID-19 vaccine or a placebo. The chain links TRBV6-6 to TRBJ2-3; D might be TRBD2 (6 bases). Here the sequenced sample was peripheral blood, taken in a trial of Ad26.COV2.S vaccine versus placebo. The CDR3 DNA reads TGTGCCAGCAACGGGGGAAGGAACACAGATACGCAGTATTTT. Residues: CASNGGRNTDTQYF.